This T cell receptor (beta chain) comes out of a study of cytomegalovirus exposure and HLA in healthy donors. Study-level results: TCR beta V segments were, for the most part, productive about 87% or about 30% of the time in an earlier analysis. Specific recognition of CMV antigens was confirmed in vitro for a few chains (all CMV-associated). HLA allele associations emerged for 15,000 to 20,000 TCR beta sequences in a later analysis, at 0.05 false discovery rate.

In the case of this clone: The target antigen is unknown.

The V end lost 2 bases, the J end lost 0 bases, and 7 bases lay between the germline ends. The germline V gene has CDR1 SNHLY and CDR2 FYNNEI. CDR3 length: 14 residues. The PCR employed 60 Vbeta primers together with 13 Jbeta primers. Clones were read by immunoSEQ multiplex PCR, and TCRdb kept only the in-frame ones, dropping some. This sample carries under 200,000 clones, roughly 79% of them seen once, and the ten largest clones take approximately 3.4%. The receptor was isolated from a woman aged 45-65 years in good health and CMV-seropositive. Sequences were obtained from PBMCs. The V call is TRBV2, the J call TRBJ1-2; D is perhaps TRBD1 (5 bases). The CDR3 spells CASSERTPNYGYTF. Here the CDR3 DNA reads TGTGCCAGCAGTGAAAGGACACCTAACTATGGCTACACCTTC.